Listed below are T cell receptor beta chains from one sample, sequenced in a study of T cell repertoires in cytomegalovirus infection. TCRdb reprocessed the reads with MiXCR, giving one entry per CDR3 protein. The repertoire consists of fewer than 550,000 distinct CDR3 sequences, with under 40% occurring once and the leading ten covering about an eighth. Input material: PBMCs. The receptors stem from a human donor in good health (CMV status not recorded). Some clones in this sample may be carry-over from other donors' samples. Each CDR3 is given with its conserved first and last residue. Each record gives: V gene, clone size, CDR3 protein. The size entry is marked missing in some rows and otherwise reads once, few, many or a size class.

V gene: TRBV6-6
clone size: few
CDR3 protein: CASSARGTSYEQYF

V gene: TRBV7-2
clone size: many
CDR3 protein: CASSLRLARKTQYF

V gene: TRBV27
clone size: NA
CDR3 protein: CASSLLPANIEAFF

V gene: TRBV7-6
clone size: NA
CDR3 protein: CASSEQRNTIYF

V gene: TRBV29-1
clone size: NA
CDR3 protein: CSVEETRGNEAFF

V gene: TRBV15
clone size: NA
CDR3 protein: CSTSPLGANTGELFF

V gene: TRBV20-1
clone size: NA
CDR3 protein: CSAKTGRRYEQYF

V gene: TRBV19
clone size: NA
CDR3 protein: CASIDPDSWDYGYTF

V gene: TRBV4-1
clone size: few
CDR3 protein: CASSQDPQGYGYTF

V gene: TRBV11-3
clone size: NA
CDR3 protein: CASSSDSNTEAFF

V gene: TRBV6-2/TRBV6-3
clone size: NA
CDR3 protein: CASRYRFPDRGTYEQYF

V gene: TRBV6-2/TRBV6-3
clone size: few
CDR3 protein: CASSYPDRGDQPQHF

V gene: TRBV5-6
clone size: few
CDR3 protein: CASSLLGRGNEQFF

V gene: TRBV11-2
clone size: few
CDR3 protein: CASSSTGQTEAFF

V gene: TRBV7-8
clone size: many
CDR3 protein: CASTAGLAAGEDTQYF

V gene: TRBV7-2
clone size: many
CDR3 protein: CASSRMNSPLHF

V gene: TRBV7-7
clone size: many
CDR3 protein: CASSLDADANEQFF

V gene: TRBV29-1
clone size: few
CDR3 protein: CSVRGVGEFDIQYF

V gene: TRBV7-8
clone size: many
CDR3 protein: CASSSRGSDEQYF

V gene: TRBV19
clone size: NA
CDR3 protein: CASSDYSHSNQPQHF

V gene: TRBV5-5
clone size: few
CDR3 protein: CASSLEVGQVLYEQYF

V gene: TRBV19
clone size: few
CDR3 protein: CASIAGNNQPQHF

V gene: TRBV12-5
clone size: NA
CDR3 protein: CASGLVSVIGAVPYNEQFF

V gene: TRBV7-6
clone size: few
CDR3 protein: CASSLASGAYTDTQYF

V gene: TRBV6-1
clone size: NA
CDR3 protein: CASSEPLFLWGYTYEQYF

V gene: TRBV14
clone size: few
CDR3 protein: CASSQDHRAYEQYF

V gene: TRBV7-3
clone size: many
CDR3 protein: CASSLQDSLGTQYF

V gene: TRBV7-2
clone size: many
CDR3 protein: CASSLGGGAQTQYF

V gene: TRBV7-8
clone size: NA
CDR3 protein: CASSLAMRDSNQPQHF

V gene: TRBV3-1
clone size: few
CDR3 protein: CASRLGQDNSPLHF